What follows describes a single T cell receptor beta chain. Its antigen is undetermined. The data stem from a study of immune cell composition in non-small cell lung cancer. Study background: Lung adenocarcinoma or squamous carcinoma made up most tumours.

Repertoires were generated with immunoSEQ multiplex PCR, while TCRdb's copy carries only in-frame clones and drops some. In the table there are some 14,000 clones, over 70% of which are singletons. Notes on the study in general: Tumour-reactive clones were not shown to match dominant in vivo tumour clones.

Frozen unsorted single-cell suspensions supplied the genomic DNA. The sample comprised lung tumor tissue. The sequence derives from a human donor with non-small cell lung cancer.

CDR3 residues: CASSIIGQGNYNEQFF. The CDR3 bases are TGTGCCAGTAGTATAATCGGACAGGGGAACTACAATGAGCAGTTCTTC. The chain combines TRBV19 with TRBJ2-1; 9 bases are shared with TRBD1. Germline V lookup: CDR1 LNHDA, CDR2 SQIVND (reference sequence). V lost 2 bases, J lost 3 bases, and 5 bases stayed unmatched. The CDR3 runs 16 residues.